This is a list of T cell receptor beta chains from one sample in a study of T cell responses to AZD1222 COVID-19 vaccine. The protocol was immunoSEQ multiplex PCR, while the TCRdb copy is restricted to in-frame clones and leaves out a portion. This sample has approximately 93,000 clones; 70% to 90% occur once, and the top ten carry approximately 5.1%. The sample here was peripheral blood, taken 28 days after the second AZD1222 dose. The receptors come from an adult who received the AZD1222 COVID-19 vaccine. Each CDR3 is given with its conserved first and last residue. Fields, in order: CDR3 length, D gene, clone size, J gene, V gene, CDR3 protein, CDR3 DNA. D genes are given only for firm matches. Only part of the rows carry a size: once, few, many, or a class if the clone is expanded.

len: 15; d_gene: -; abundance: -; j_gene: TRBJ2-2; v_gene: TRBV19; CDR3aa: CASTPSEGYTGELFF; CDR3nt: TGTGCCAGTACCCCGTCAGAGGGGTACACCGGGGAGCTGTTTTTT
len: 17; d_gene: TRBD2; abundance: -; j_gene: TRBJ2-3; v_gene: TRBV4-2; CDR3aa: CASSQDWLAGGLDTQYF; CDR3nt: TGTGCCAGCAGCCAAGACTGGCTAGCGGGGGGTTTAGATACGCAGTATTTT
len: 14; d_gene: TRBD1; abundance: -; j_gene: TRBJ1-2; v_gene: TRBV30; CDR3aa: CAWSPSGTAYGYTF; CDR3nt: TGTGCCTGGAGCCCGAGCGGGACAGCCTATGGCTACACCTTC
len: 14; d_gene: -; abundance: -; j_gene: TRBJ1-2; v_gene: TRBV7-8; CDR3aa: CASSPEEGNYGYTF; CDR3nt: TGTGCCAGCAGCCCCGAGGAAGGGAACTATGGCTACACCTTC
len: 14; d_gene: -; abundance: -; j_gene: TRBJ1-1; v_gene: TRBV3-1/TRBV3-2; CDR3aa: CASSQDLVIREAFF; CDR3nt: TGTGCCAGCAGCCAAGATTTGGTGATTAGAGAAGCTTTCTTT
len: 15; d_gene: -; abundance: -; j_gene: TRBJ2-7; v_gene: TRBV7-3; CDR3aa: CASSEWIGEVSEQYF; CDR3nt: TGTGCCAGCAGCGAGTGGATAGGGGAAGTCAGCGAGCAGTACTTC
len: 16; d_gene: -; abundance: -; j_gene: TRBJ1-1; v_gene: TRBV18; CDR3aa: CASSPLISQGNTEAFF; CDR3nt: TGTGCCAGCTCACCACTAATCTCACAGGGGAACACTGAAGCTTTCTTT
len: 16; d_gene: -; abundance: -; j_gene: TRBJ1-6; v_gene: TRBV5-1; CDR3aa: CASSSQLTSYNSPLHF; CDR3nt: TGCGCCAGCAGCTCCCAGCTAACCTCCTATAATTCACCCCTCCACTTT
len: 15; d_gene: TRBD1; abundance: few; j_gene: TRBJ1-4; v_gene: TRBV6-5; CDR3aa: CASSYLSGGSEKLFF; CDR3nt: TGTGCCAGCAGTTACCTATCAGGGGGCAGTGAAAAACTGTTTTTT
len: 16; d_gene: -; abundance: -; j_gene: TRBJ1-1; v_gene: TRBV4-1; CDR3aa: CASSQDGRVGNTEAFF; CDR3nt: TGCGCCAGCAGCCAAGATGGGAGGGTCGGGAACACTGAAGCTTTCTTT
len: 14; d_gene: TRBD1; abundance: -; j_gene: TRBJ1-1; v_gene: TRBV10-2; CDR3aa: CASSEFQGDTEAFF; CDR3nt: TGCGCCAGCAGTGAGTTTCAGGGGGACACTGAAGCTTTCTTT
len: 14; d_gene: -; abundance: -; j_gene: TRBJ2-7; v_gene: TRBV10-3; CDR3aa: CAISQTGQGPEQYF; CDR3nt: TGTGCCATCAGTCAGACAGGTCAAGGCCCCGAGCAGTACTTC
len: 12; d_gene: -; abundance: once; j_gene: TRBJ1-5; v_gene: TRBV13; CDR3aa: CASSSLNQPQHF; CDR3nt: TGTGCCAGCAGCTCGCTTAATCAGCCCCAGCATTTT
len: 18; d_gene: -; abundance: -; j_gene: TRBJ1-5; v_gene: TRBV2; CDR3aa: CASSEGPLRSYSNQPQHF; CDR3nt: TGTGCCAGCAGTGAAGGCCCCCTCAGAAGCTATAGCAATCAGCCCCAGCATTTT
len: 14; d_gene: -; abundance: -; j_gene: TRBJ1-1; v_gene: TRBV15; CDR3aa: CATSGYRRNTEAFF; CDR3nt: TGTGCCACCAGCGGATACAGGAGGAACACTGAAGCTTTCTTT
len: 17; d_gene: TRBD1; abundance: once; j_gene: TRBJ2-1; v_gene: TRBV24-1; CDR3aa: CATSDLPGQGAHQEQFF; CDR3nt: TGTGCCACCAGTGATTTGCCCGGACAGGGGGCTCATCAGGAGCAGTTCTTC
len: 21; d_gene: -; abundance: -; j_gene: TRBJ2-2; v_gene: TRBV21-1; CDR3aa: CASRPPGVAGGPYANTGELFF; CDR3nt: TGTGCCAGCAGGCCCCCGGGGGTAGCGGGGGGACCTTACGCGAACACCGGGGAGCTGTTTTTT
len: 14; d_gene: -; abundance: -; j_gene: TRBJ2-2; v_gene: TRBV19; CDR3aa: CASITDRGSGELFF; CDR3nt: TGTGCCAGTATCACGGACCGCGGGTCCGGGGAGCTGTTTTTT
len: 16; d_gene: TRBD1; abundance: -; j_gene: TRBJ1-2; v_gene: TRBV5-1; CDR3aa: CASSPLGTGPNYGYTF; CDR3nt: TGCGCCAGCAGCCCTCTCGGGACAGGGCCTAACTATGGCTACACCTTC
len: 16; d_gene: -; abundance: -; j_gene: TRBJ2-2; v_gene: TRBV2; CDR3aa: CASKGRQGSHTGELFF; CDR3nt: TGTGCCAGCAAAGGTCGTCAGGGGTCTCACACCGGGGAGCTGTTTTTT
len: 13; d_gene: -; abundance: -; j_gene: TRBJ1-2; v_gene: TRBV10-3; CDR3aa: CAISEGRGFGYTF; CDR3nt: TGTGCCATCAGTGAAGGAAGGGGGTTCGGCTACACCTTC
len: 15; d_gene: TRBD1; abundance: -; j_gene: TRBJ1-1; v_gene: TRBV6-6; CDR3aa: CASSYWDRVDTEAFF; CDR3nt: TGTGCCAGCAGTTACTGGGACAGGGTGGACACTGAAGCTTTCTTT
len: 17; d_gene: TRBD1; abundance: -; j_gene: TRBJ2-7; v_gene: TRBV6-2/TRBV6-3; CDR3aa: CASSYEGQARYKYEQYF; CDR3nt: TGTGCCAGCAGTTACGAGGGACAGGCACGGTATAAGTACGAGCAGTACTTC